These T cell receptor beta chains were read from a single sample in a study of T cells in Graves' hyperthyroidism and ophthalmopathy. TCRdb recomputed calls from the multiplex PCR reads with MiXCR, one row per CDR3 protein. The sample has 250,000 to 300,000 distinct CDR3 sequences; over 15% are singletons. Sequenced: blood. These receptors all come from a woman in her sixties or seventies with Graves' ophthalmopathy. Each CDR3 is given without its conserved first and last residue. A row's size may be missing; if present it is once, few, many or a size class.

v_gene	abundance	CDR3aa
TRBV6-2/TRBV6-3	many	ASSYSGGRAEQY
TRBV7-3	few	ASSSGGSNTGELF
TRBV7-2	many	ASSPQGQGGEKLF
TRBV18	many	ASSPLSDPRNQPQH
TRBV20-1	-	SARGTSGRGEQF
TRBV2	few	ASSETLSTDTQY
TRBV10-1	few	ASSESGGQKYEQY
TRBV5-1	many	ASSPGTGDNTEAF
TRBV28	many	ASSLWAGSNQPQH
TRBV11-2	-	ASSSGLAVYNEQF
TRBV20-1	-	SASTQAGGLYNEQF
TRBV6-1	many	ASRTTGGRPNQPQH
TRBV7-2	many	ASSFRGQGAVGTQY
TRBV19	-	ASSIAGGADTQY
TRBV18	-	ASSPYHGTGWDQPQH
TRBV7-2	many	ASSPQAGGAGETQY
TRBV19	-	ASRRDDFGYNEQF
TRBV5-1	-	ASSSRAWNTEAF
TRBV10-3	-	AIGVASGIQY
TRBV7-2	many	AVVYRGGEQY
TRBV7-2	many	ASSLGAALPEQF
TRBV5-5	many	ASSWLGGDTEAF
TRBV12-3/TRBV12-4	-	ASSQGIGNSPLH
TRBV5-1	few	ASSLNQGRGELF
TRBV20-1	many	SAPGQGNTEAF
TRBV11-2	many	ASSLASFGGELF
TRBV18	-	ASSPELAGLTDTQY
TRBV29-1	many	SVALGKRDEQY
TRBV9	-	ASSGGGPSSYNEQF
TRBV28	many	ASSSGDIAKNIQY
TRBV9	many	ASSPRHSGASYEQY
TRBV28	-	ASISRKGRAGANVLT
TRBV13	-	ASSLESSSGGAGETQY
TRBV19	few	ASSIDSDTEAF
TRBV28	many	ASSRTAGTGEKKQY
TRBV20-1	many	SARTPGYRGNTEAF
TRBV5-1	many	ASSIQESADTQY
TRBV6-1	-	ASNRGDYNEKLF
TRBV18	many	ASSPGLDDEQY
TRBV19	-	ASRVGRGRNQPQH
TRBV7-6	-	ASSPPDRTYEKLF
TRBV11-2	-	ASRGWTGVQETQY
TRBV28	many	ASSSTSGSPGGYNEQF
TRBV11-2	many	ASSLVPGEVYEQY
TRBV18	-	ASSRYRGIYEQY
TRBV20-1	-	SATTGTGGTDTQY